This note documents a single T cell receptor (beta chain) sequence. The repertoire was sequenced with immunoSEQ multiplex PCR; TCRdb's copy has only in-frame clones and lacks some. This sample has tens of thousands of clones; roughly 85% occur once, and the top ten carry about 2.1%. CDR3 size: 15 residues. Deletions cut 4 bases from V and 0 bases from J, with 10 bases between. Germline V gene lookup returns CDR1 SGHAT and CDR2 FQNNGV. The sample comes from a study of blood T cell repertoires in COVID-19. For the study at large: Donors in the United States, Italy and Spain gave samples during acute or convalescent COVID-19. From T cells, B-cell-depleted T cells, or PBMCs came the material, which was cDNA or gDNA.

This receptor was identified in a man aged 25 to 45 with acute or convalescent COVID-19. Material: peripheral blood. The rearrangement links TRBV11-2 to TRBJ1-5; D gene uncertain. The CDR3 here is CASSSSVSSNQPQHF. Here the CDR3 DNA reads TGTGCCAGCAGCTCCTCGGTGTCTAGCAATCAGCCCCAGCATTTT.